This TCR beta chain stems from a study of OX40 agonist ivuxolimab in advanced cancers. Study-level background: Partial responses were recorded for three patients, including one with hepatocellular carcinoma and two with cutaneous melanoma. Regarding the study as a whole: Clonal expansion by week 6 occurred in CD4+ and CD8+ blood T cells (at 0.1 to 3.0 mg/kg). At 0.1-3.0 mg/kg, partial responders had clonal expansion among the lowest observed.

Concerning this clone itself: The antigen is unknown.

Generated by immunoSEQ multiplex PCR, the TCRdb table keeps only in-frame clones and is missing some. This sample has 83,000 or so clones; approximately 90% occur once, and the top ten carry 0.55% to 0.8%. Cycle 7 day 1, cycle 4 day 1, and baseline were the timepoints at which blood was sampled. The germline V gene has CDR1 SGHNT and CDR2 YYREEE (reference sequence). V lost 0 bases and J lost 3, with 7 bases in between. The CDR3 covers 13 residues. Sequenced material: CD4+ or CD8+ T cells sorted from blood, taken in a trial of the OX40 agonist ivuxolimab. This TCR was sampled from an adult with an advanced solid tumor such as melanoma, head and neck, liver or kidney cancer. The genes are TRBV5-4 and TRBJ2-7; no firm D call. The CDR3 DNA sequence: TGTGCCAGCAGCTTGGGACTCAACTACGAGCAGTACTTC. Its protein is CASSLGLNYEQYF.